The sequence of this T cell receptor (beta chain) was determined in a study of T cells in Graves' hyperthyroidism and ophthalmopathy. About the research overall: The authors collected peripheral blood at initial diagnosis, before any treatment.

As regards this clonotype: Its antigen is undetermined.

Study results and caveats: Ophthalmopathy was distinguished from stable hyperthyroidism by 13 V-J signatures.

There are 15 residues in the CDR3. V gave up 0 bases and J gave up 6 bases, with 14 bases separating them. The V gene's germline CDR1 is MNHEY and CDR2 SVGAGI. Amplification of TCR beta CDR3 regions used RNA as the template. The HTBI primer set was used in a first-round RT-PCR of the TCR CDR3. MiXCR was run by TCRdb on the multiplex PCR reads, yielding one entry per CDR3 protein. Of hundreds of thousands of distinct CDR3 sequences listed, over 11% were seen once; the top ten hold roughly 6.2%. Sequenced sample: blood. The chain links TRBV6-5 to TRBJ1-2; D uncertain. This receptor was taken from a woman in her 30s with Graves' hyperthyroidism that later progressed to Graves' ophthalmopathy. The CDR3 spells CASSYSISSNDGYTF. CDR3 nucleotide sequence: TGTGCCAGCAGTTACTCGATAAGCAGCAACGATGGCTACACCTTC.